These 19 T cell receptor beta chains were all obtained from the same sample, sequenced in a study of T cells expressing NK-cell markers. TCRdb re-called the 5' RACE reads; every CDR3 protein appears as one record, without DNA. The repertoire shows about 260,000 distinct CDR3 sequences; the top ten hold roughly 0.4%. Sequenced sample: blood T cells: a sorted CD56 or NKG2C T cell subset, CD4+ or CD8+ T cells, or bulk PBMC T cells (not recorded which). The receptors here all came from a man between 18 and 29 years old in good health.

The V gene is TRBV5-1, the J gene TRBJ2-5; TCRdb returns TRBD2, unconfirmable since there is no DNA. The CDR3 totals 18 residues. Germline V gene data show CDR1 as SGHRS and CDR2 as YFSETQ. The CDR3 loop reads CASSWGWDSHATAATQYF.

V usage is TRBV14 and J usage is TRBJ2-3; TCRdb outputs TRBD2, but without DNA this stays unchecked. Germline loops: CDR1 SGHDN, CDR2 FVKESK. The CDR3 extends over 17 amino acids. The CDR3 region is CASSQDRNSGREDTQYF.

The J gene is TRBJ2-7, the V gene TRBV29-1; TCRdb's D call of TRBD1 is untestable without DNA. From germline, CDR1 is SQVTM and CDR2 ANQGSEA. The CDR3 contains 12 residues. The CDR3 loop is CSVEGASYEQYF.

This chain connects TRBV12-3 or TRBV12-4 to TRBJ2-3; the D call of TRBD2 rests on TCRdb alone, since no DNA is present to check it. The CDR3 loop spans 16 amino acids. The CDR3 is CASSWASGRLADTQYF.

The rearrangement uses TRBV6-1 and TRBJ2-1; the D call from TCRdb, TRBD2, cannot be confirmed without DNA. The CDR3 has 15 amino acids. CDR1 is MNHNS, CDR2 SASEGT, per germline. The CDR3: CASSKRDFAHNEQFF.

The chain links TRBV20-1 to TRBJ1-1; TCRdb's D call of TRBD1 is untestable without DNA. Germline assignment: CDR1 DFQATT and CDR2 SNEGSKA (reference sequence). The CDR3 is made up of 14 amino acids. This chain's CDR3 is CSARDIRAVAEAFF.

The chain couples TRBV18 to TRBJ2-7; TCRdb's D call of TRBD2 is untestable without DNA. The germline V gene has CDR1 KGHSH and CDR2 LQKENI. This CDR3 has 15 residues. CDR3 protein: CASSPPISLGGQQYF.

This chain's CDR3 is CASSRGGTSGVVQYF. This chain connects TRBV4-2 to TRBJ2-4; the D call from TCRdb, TRBD2, cannot be confirmed without DNA. CDR3 size: 15 residues. Germline CDR1 LGHNA, CDR2 YNFKEQ.

CDR3: CASSIDRRTGRIYYGYTF. The gene calls are TRBV19 and TRBJ1-2; as DNA is missing, the TRBD1 call by TCRdb cannot be tested. The germline V gene has CDR1 LNHDA and CDR2 SQIVND (reference sequence). The CDR3 contains 18 residues.

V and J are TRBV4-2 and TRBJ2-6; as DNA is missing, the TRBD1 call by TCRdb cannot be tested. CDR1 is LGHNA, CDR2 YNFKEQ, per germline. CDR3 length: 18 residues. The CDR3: CASSPDRDILAGANVLTF.

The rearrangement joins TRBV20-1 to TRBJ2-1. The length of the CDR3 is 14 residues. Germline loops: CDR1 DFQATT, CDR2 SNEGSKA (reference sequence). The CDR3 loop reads CSARAGDSYNEQFF.

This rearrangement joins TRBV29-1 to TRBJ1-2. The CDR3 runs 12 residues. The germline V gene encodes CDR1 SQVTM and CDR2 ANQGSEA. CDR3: CSVSDLTYGYTF.

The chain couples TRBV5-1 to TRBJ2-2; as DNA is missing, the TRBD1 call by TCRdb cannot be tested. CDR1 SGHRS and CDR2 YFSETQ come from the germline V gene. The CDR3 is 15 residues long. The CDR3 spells CASSSGEMYTGELFF. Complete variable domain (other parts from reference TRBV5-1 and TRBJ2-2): KAGVTQTPRYLIKTRGQQVTLSCSPISGHRSVSWYQQTPGQGLQFLFEYFSETQRNKGNFPGRFSGRQFSNSRSEMNVSTLELGDSALYLCASSSGEMYTGELFFGEGSRLTVL.

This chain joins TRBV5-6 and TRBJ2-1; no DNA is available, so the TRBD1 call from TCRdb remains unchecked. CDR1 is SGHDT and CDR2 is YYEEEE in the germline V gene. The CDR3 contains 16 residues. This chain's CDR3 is CASSLRGQASYNEQFF.

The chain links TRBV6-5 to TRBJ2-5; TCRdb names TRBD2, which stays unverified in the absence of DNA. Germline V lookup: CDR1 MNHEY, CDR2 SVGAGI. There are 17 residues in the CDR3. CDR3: CASSYSSLVARAQTQYF.

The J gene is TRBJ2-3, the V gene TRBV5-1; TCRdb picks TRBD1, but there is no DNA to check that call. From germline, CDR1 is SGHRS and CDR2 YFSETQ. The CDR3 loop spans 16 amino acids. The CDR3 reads CASSLVRGFGTDTQYF.

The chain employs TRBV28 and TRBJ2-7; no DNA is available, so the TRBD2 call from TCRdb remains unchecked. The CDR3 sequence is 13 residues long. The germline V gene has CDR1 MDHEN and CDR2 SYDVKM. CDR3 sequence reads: CASRSGRAEEQYF.

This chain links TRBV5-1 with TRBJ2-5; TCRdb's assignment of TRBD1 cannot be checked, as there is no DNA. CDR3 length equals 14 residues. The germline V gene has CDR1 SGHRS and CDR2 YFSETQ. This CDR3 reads CASSSTPGQETQYF.

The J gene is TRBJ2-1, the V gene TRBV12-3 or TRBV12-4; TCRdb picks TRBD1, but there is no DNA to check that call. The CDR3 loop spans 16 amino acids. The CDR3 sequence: CASSLALATRVNEQFF.